This TCR beta chain stems from a study of T cell changes during pregnancy in multiple sclerosis (dated by TCRdb to about 2019). For the wider study: In women with multiple sclerosis, the researchers looked at how the T cell repertoire shifted as pregnancy progressed.

The library was produced with the immunoSEQ multiplex PCR assay. Not all clones reach the TCRdb copy of this immuneACCESS table, which keeps in-frame sequences only. Checked studies attribute under half of the gap to unresolved V genes and leave the rest unexplained. The table for this sample lists 85,000 to 95,000 clones; roughly 91% of them were counted only once. The ten largest clonotypes hold about 1.7% of the sample. Remarks on this clone: No cognate antigen has been identified for it. No base qualities exist here, and no much larger clone lies one base off it.

CDR1 and CDR2 (MNHNS, SASEGT) derive from the germline V gene. The germline V and J ends show losses of 8 bases and 6 bases respectively, and no gene match explains 8 bases of the junction. The CDR3 contains 15 residues, cysteine and phenylalanine counted. Only CDR3 DNA is held: 45 bases, read in frame from base 1. This TCR derives from a female donor in good health, enrolled as a control in a pregnancy study. The sequence joins TRBV6-1 to TRBJ2-2, with 11 junctional bases fitting TRBD1. The material was peripheral blood, obtained after pregnancy. CDR3 protein: CASGRGQGGSGELFF. The nucleotide sequence is given as TGTGCCAGCGGCCGGGGACAGGGGGGTTCCGGGGAGCTGTTTTTT.